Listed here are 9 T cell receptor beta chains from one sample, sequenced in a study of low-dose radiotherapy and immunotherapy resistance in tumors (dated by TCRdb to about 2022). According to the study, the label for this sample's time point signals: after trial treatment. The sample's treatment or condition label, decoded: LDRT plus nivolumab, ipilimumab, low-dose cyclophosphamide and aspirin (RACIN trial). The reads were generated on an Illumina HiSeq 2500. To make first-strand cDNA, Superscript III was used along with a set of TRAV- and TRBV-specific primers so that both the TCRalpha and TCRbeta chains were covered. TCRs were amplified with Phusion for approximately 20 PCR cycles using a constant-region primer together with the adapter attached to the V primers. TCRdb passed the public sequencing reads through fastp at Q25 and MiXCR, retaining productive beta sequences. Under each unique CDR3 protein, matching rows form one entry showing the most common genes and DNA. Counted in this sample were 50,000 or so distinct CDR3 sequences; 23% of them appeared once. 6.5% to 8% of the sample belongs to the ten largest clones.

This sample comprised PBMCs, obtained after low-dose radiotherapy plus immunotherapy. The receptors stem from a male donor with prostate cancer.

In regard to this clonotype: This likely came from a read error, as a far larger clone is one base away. In nucleotides, the CDR3 is TGTGCCAGCAGTTATTCGGCGCGATCCAGATGGAATTCACCCCTCCACTTT. This codes for CASSYSARSRWNSPLHF. This sequence joins TRBV6-8 and TRBJ1-6; D gene uncertain. The CDR3 consists of 17 residues. Germline V gene lookup returns CDR1 MNHGY and CDR2 SAAAGT. Between the trimmed V and J ends, which lost 3 bases and 7 bases, there was a span of 19 bases.

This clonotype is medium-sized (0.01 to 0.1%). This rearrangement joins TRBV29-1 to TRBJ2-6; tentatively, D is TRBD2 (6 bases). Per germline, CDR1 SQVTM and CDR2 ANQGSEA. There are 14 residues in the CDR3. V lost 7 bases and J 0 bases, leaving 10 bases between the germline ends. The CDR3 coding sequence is TGCAGCGCAGAACTAGCCTCTGGGGCCAACGTCCTGACTTTC. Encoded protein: CSAELASGANVLTF.

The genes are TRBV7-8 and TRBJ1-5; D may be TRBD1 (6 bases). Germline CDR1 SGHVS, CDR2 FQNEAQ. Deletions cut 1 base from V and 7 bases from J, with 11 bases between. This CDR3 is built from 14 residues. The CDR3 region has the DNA TGTGCCAGCAGCTTAGATCGCGGACAGCAGCCCCAGCATTTT. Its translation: CASSLDRGQQPQHF.

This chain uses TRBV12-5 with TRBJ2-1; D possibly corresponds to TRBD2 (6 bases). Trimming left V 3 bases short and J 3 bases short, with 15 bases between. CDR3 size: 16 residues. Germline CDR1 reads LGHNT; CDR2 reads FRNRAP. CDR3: CASGFHGRGIYNEQFF. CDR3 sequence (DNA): TGTGCTAGTGGTTTCCACGGGAGAGGGATCTACAATGAGCAGTTCTTC.

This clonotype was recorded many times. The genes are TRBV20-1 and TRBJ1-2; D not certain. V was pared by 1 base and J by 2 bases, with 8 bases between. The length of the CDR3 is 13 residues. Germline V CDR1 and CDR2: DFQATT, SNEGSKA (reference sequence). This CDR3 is CSARVAENYGYTF. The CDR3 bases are TGCAGTGCTAGAGTAGCGGAAAACTATGGCTACACCTTC.

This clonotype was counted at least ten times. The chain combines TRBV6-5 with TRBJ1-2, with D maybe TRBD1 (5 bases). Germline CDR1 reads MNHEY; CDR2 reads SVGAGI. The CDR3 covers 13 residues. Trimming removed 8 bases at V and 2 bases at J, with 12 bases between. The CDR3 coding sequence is TGTGCCAGCGGGGGGACGGGCAACTATGGCTACACCTTC. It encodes CASGGTGNYGYTF.

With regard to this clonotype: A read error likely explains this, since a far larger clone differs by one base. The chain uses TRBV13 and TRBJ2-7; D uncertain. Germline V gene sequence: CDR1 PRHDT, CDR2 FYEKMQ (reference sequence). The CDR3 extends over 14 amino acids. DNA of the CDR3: TGTGCCAGCAGCGTAGGCCGCCTTCCCTACGAGCAGTACTTC. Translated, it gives CASSVGRLPYEQYF.

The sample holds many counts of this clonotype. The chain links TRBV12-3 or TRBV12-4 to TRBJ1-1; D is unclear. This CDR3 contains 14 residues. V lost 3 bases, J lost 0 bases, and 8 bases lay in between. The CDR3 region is CASSFDGMNTEAFF. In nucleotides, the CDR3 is TGTGCCAGCAGTTTTGACGGAATGAACACTGAAGCTTTCTTT.

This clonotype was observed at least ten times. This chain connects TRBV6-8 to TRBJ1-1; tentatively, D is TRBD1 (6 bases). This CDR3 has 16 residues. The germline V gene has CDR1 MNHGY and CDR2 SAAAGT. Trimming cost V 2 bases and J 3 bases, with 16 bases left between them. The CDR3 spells CASSYIPRGGDTEAFF. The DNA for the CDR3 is TGTGCCAGCAGTTACATCCCCAGGGGAGGCGACACTGAAGCTTTCTTT.